This is a list of T cell receptor beta chains from one sample in a study of naive CD8 T cells in extremely preterm neonates. Here immunoSEQ multiplex PCR was the method, and the copy in TCRdb shows in-frame clones only, minus some. The sample holds around 5,900 clones; just under 98% are singletons and the top ten take around 1.2%. Sequenced sample: naive CD8+ T cells from blood. These receptors were obtained from a human donor in good health. The CDR3 runs from the conserved cysteine through the conserved F or W. The D gene is left open where the match is weak. Size values are once, few and many counts, or a class for expanded clones, and some rows have none.

D gene | J gene | V gene | clone size | CDR3 protein | CDR3 DNA
. | TRBJ2-1 | TRBV12-5 | once | CASGLAGPTYNEQFF | TGTGCTAGTGGTTTGGCCGGTCCGACCTACAATGAGCAGTTCTTC
. | TRBJ2-7 | TRBV6-1 | . | CASSEAPDSPYEQYF | TGTGCCAGCAGTGAAGCGCCGGACAGCCCCTACGAGCAGTACTTC
. | TRBJ2-6 | TRBV5-6 | . | CASSLGGGGSGANVLTF | TGTGCCAGCAGCTTAGGAGGGGGCGGTTCTGGGGCCAACGTCCTGACTTTC
. | TRBJ2-1 | TRBV11-3 | . | CASSSTSHRSSYNEQFF | TGTGCCAGCAGCTCCACGTCGCACAGGAGCTCCTACAATGAGCAGTTCTTC
TRBD2 | TRBJ2-3 | TRBV7-9 | . | CASSLILAGSDTQYF | TGTGCCAGCAGCTTGATACTAGCGGGAAGTGATACGCAGTATTTT
TRBD1 | TRBJ1-2 | TRBV25-1 | . | CASRDRTTYGYTF | TGTGCCAGCAGGGACAGGACAACCTATGGCTACACCTTC
TRBD2 | TRBJ2-7 | TRBV9 | . | CASSEVPTSGRYEQYF | TGTGCCAGCAGCGAGGTCCCTACTAGCGGGAGATACGAGCAGTACTTC
TRBD1 | TRBJ1-1 | TRBV2 | . | CASISDRGSEAFF | TGTGCCAGCATCAGCGACAGGGGCTCTGAAGCTTTCTTT
TRBD1 | TRBJ2-7 | TRBV9 | . | CASSAWTGGSLYEQYF | TGTGCCAGCAGCGCCTGGACAGGGGGCTCCCTATACGAGCAGTACTTC
TRBD1 | TRBJ1-2 | TRBV28 | . | CASSLRGQGFGYTF | TGTGCCAGCAGTTTACGAGGACAGGGATTCGGCTACACCTTC
TRBD2 | TRBJ2-3 | TRBV18 | . | CASSSGLAMNTQYF | TGTGCCAGCTCATCGGGACTAGCGATGAATACGCAGTATTTT
. | TRBJ1-2 | TRBV6-5 | . | CASTSSGPSYGYTF | TGTGCCAGCACCAGCTCAGGCCCGTCTTATGGCTACACCTTC
. | TRBJ1-5 | TRBV25-1 | once | CASSDRYSNQPQHF | TGTGCCAGCAGTGATAGATATAGCAATCAGCCCCAGCATTTT
TRBD1 | TRBJ2-7 | TRBV27 | . | CASSWRTGSYEQYF | TGTGCCAGCAGTTGGCGGACAGGGTCCTACGAGCAGTACTTC
. | TRBJ1-2 | TRBV7-9 | . | CASSQLGARGYTF | TGTGCCAGCAGCCAGCTGGGGGCTCGGGGCTACACCTTC
. | TRBJ2-5 | TRBV10-3 | . | CAISEVSLETQYF | TGTGCCATCAGTGAGGTCTCCCTAGAGACCCAGTACTTC
TRBD1 | TRBJ2-7 | TRBV13 | . | CASSLVGTATYEQYF | TGTGCCAGCAGCTTAGTCGGGACAGCTACCTACGAGCAGTACTTC
. | TRBJ2-7 | TRBV25-1 | . | CASSGGAYEQYF | TGTGCCAGCAGTGGGGGGGCCTACGAGCAGTACTTC
TRBD2 | TRBJ2-2 | TRBV9 | . | CASSVTGTSGGELFF | TGTGCCAGCAGCGTTACCGGGACTAGCGGCGGGGAGCTGTTTTTT
TRBD2 | TRBJ2-1 | TRBV13 | . | CASRLTPGLAGEVSYNEQFF | TGTGCCAGCAGACTTACTCCGGGACTAGCGGGAGAGGTATCCTACAATGAGCAGTTCTTC
. | TRBJ1-2 | TRBV7-2 | . | CATPMTVFHYGYTF | TGTGCCACTCCAATGACAGTTTTTCACTATGGCTACACCTTC
TRBD1 | TRBJ2-7 | TRBV6-1 | . | CASSVTGAHEQYF | TGTGCCAGCAGTGTGACAGGGGCCCACGAGCAGTACTTC
. | TRBJ1-1 | TRBV7-2 | . | CASSLGLLQAPEGTEAFF | TGTGCCAGCAGCCTCGGACTCTTGCAGGCCCCGGAGGGCACTGAAGCTTTCTTT
TRBD2 | TRBJ2-6 | TRBV11-2 | . | CASSLVLADYSGANVLTF | TGTGCCAGCAGCTTAGTACTAGCGGACTACTCTGGGGCCAACGTCCTGACTTTC
TRBD1 | TRBJ2-7 | TRBV29-1 | once | CSVEDGTGSYEQYF | TGCAGCGTTGAGGATGGGACAGGGAGTTACGAGCAGTACTTC
. | TRBJ2-7 | TRBV7-4 | . | CASSLRVASYCYEQYF | TGTGCCAGCAGCTTACGGGTAGCTAGCTATTGCTACGAGCAGTACTTC
. | TRBJ2-7 | TRBV7-9 | . | CASSFSVPQNSYEQYF | TGTGCCAGCAGTTTTAGCGTTCCCCAGAACTCCTACGAGCAGTACTTC
. | TRBJ2-1 | TRBV28 | . | CASSEGVEQFF | TGTGCCAGCTCAGAGGGTGTTGAGCAGTTCTTC
TRBD1 | TRBJ1-2 | TRBV10-2 | . | CASLNQGAAYGYTF | TGCGCCAGTTTGAATCAGGGGGCGGCCTATGGCTACACCTTC
. | TRBJ1-5 | TRBV2 | . | CASNRGHDSNQPQHF | TGTGCCAGCAATCGTGGCCACGATAGCAATCAGCCCCAGCATTTT
TRBD1 | TRBJ2-7 | TRBV9 | . | CASSPRTGGPYEQYF | TGTGCCAGCAGCCCCCGGACAGGGGGCCCCTACGAGCAGTACTTC
. | TRBJ2-1 | TRBV5-4 | . | CASSPNRAEQFF | TGTGCCAGCAGCCCCAACAGGGCGGAGCAGTTCTTC
. | TRBJ2-7 | TRBV9 | once | CASSVQGSDDEQYF | TGTGCCAGCAGCGTGCAGGGGTCTGACGACGAGCAGTACTTC
TRBD1 | TRBJ2-1 | TRBV30 | . | CAWSAVLKVDRGYEQFF | TGTGCCTGGAGTGCAGTCCTGAAAGTCGACAGGGGCTATGAGCAGTTCTTC
TRBD1 | TRBJ2-1 | TRBV19 | . | CATTSQGASDNEQFF | TGTGCCACCACCTCGCAGGGGGCCTCCGACAATGAGCAGTTCTTC
. | TRBJ2-7 | TRBV2 | . | CASSEFDRRAYEQYF | TGTGCCAGCAGTGAATTCGACAGAAGGGCCTACGAGCAGTACTTC
. | TRBJ1-5 | TRBV19 | . | CASSMGSGNQPQHF | TGTGCCAGTAGTATGGGGTCGGGAAATCAGCCCCAGCATTTT
TRBD1 | TRBJ2-7 | TRBV28 | . | CASSFSPGTDYEQYF | TGTGCCAGCAGTTTCAGTCCTGGGACAGACTACGAGCAGTACTTC
. | TRBJ1-2 | TRBV28 | . | CASSTRSYRKNGYTF | TGTGCCAGCAGTACACGCTCGTACCGAAAAAATGGCTACACCTTC
TRBD1 | TRBJ2-7 | TRBV6-5 | . | CASSRTGGSYEQYF | TGTGCCAGCAGCCGGACAGGGGGGTCCTACGAGCAGTACTTC
. | TRBJ2-7 | TRBV28 | . | CASSFTRQAPTYEQYF | TGTGCCAGCAGTTTTACCAGACAGGCACCCACCTACGAGCAGTACTTC
TRBD2 | TRBJ2-7 | TRBV19 | . | CASRPTSGSAYEQYF | TGTGCCAGTAGACCTACTAGCGGGTCAGCCTACGAGCAGTACTTC
TRBD2 | TRBJ2-7 | TRBV15 | . | CATSRGAGLAYEQYF | TGTGCCACCAGCAGAGGAGCGGGACTCGCCTACGAGCAGTACTTC